The 5 T cell receptor beta chains listed next were all sequenced from one sample in a study of T cell repertoires in cytomegalovirus infection. Which antigens these TCRs recognize remains unknown. TCRdb reprocessed the reads via MiXCR and lists one record per CDR3 protein. The table records around 900,000 distinct CDR3 sequences, approximately 33% of them present only once. Specimen: cultured CD8+ T cells from PBMCs, collected from culture after CMV antigen stimulation. These receptor sequences come from a human donor in good health (CMV status not recorded). Some clones in this sample may be carry-over from other donors' samples.

This clonotype has only a few counts. The J gene is TRBJ2-4, the V gene TRBV2, with no clear D. The ends were cut back, 7 bases at V and 0 bases at J, with 13 bases in the middle. Germline V gives CDR1 SNHLY, CDR2 FYNNEI. The length of the CDR3 is 15 residues. CDR3 protein: CASTGSDEAKNIQYF. Here the CDR3 DNA reads TGTGCCAGCACTGGAAGCGACGAAGCCAAAAACATTCAGTACTTC.

In its sample, this clonotype was seen many times. This chain links TRBV7-6 with TRBJ2-6; possible D gene TRBD2, 5 bases. The CDR3 length is 17 residues. Germline CDR1 and CDR2: SGHVS and FNYEAQ. V lost 5 bases to trimming and J lost 2 bases, with 16 bases between them. As DNA, the CDR3 is TGTGCCAGCAGCCCCTACCATCCGGGGACTGGGGCCAACGTCCTGACTTTC. Protein: CASSPYHPGTGANVLTF.

J is TRBJ2-2 and V is TRBV3-1; TRBD1 matches 7 bases. Germline V gene sequence: CDR1 LGHDT, CDR2 YNNKEL (reference sequence). The CDR3 has 16 residues. V dropped 2 bases and J dropped 6; count of bases not matched to a gene: 9. CDR3 DNA: TGTGCCAGCAGCCAATTAGGGACAGTGGAGGCCGGGGAGCTGTTTTTT. As protein: CASSQLGTVEAGELFF.

This clonotype came up a few times. CDR3 sequence reads: CASSQDSGGPGDTQYF. As DNA, the CDR3 is TGCGCCAGCAGCCAGGATAGCGGGGGGCCGGGAGATACGCAGTATTTT. The chain uses TRBV4-1 and TRBJ2-3; 10 nucleotides align to TRBD2. Trimming cost V 3 bases and J 5 bases; bases outside gene matches: 8. Germline CDR1 reads MGHRA; CDR2 reads YSYEKL. This CDR3 comprises 16 residues.

The chain links TRBV25-1 to TRBJ1-1; D gene uncertain. Germline V gives CDR1 MGHDK, CDR2 SYGVNS. This CDR3 is 12 amino acids long. The V end lost 3 bases, the J end lost 7 bases, and 9 bases lay between the germline ends. CDR3 nucleotides: TGTGCCAGCAGTGACCCTGAACTTGAAGCTTTCTTT. Its protein product is CASSDPELEAFF.